The entry that follows covers one TCR beta chain sequence. The antigen is undetermined. This sample was included in a study of long-term antiretroviral therapy in people with HIV. Study findings and constraints: Pre-ART clonal expansions dominated every time point's repertoire. Relative to transplant donor controls, diversity remained lower despite increasing after ART.

Germline CDR1 is SGHTA and CDR2 is FQGNSA. The CDR3 is 15 amino acids. Trimming removed 3 bases from V and 5 bases from J; junction bases left unmatched: 4. Sequencing used immunoSEQ v3.0 at survey level. Sequencing was designed to cover roughly 35,000-55,000 T-cell genomes in each sample. The assay was immunoSEQ multiplex PCR, and TCRdb's table has in-frame clones only and misses some. The sample gives about 39,000 clones, approximately 86% of which show up once; 3.9% is in the top ten. This receptor was obtained from a woman younger than 35 with HIV. The source was unsorted PBMCs, collected just before starting antiretroviral therapy. J is TRBJ2-3 and V is TRBV7-2; 11 bases line up with TRBD2. The CDR3 protein is CASSFRTSGRDTQYF. The CDR3 bases are TGTGCCAGCAGCTTTAGAACTAGCGGGAGAGATACGCAGTATTTT.